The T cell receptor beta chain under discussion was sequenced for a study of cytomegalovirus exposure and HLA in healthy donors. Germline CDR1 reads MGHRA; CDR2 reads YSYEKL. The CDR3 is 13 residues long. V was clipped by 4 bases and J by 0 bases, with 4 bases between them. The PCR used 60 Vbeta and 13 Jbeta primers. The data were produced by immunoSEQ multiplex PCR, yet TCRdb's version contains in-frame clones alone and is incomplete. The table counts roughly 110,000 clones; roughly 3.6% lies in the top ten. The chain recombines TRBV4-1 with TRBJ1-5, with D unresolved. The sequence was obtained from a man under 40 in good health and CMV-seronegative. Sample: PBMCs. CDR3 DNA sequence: TGCGCCAGCAGCCCAAATAGCAATCAGCCCCAGCATTTT. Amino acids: CASSPNSNQPQHF.